This T cell receptor (beta chain) derives from a study of blood T cells in healthy people across ages. Study information: Every two T cells gave about one barcoded beta molecule via template switching.

General study points: Unsorted PBMCs prevented conclusive naive versus antigen-experienced comparison. In older individuals, TCR beta diversity per million T cells was lower, falling roughly linearly with age.

This clonotype was seen many times. The target antigen is unknown. In germline, CDR1 is SGHRS, CDR2 YFSETQ. Trimming took 4 bases from V and 7 from J; bases not matched to a gene: 3. This CDR3 contains 14 residues. Through a sample-barcoded 5' primer and a J-beta primer mix, a second PCR was run for roughly 6 to 12 cycles. TCRdb re-analysed the 5' RACE reads in MiXCR, keeping a single row per CDR3 protein. The repertoire holds around 2 million distinct CDR3 sequences, with about two fifths as singletons. This TCR was sampled from a human donor in good health. The chain uses TRBV5-1 and TRBJ2-4, with TRBD1 identical over 12 bases. The sequencing input was blood. For the CDR3, the DNA is TGCGCCAGCAGCCTGGGACAGGGGGCGAACATTCAGTACTTC. It translates to CASSLGQGANIQYF. Complete variable domain (other parts from reference TRBV5-1 and TRBJ2-4): KAGVTQTPRYLIKTRGQQVTLSCSPISGHRSVSWYQQTPGQGLQFLFEYFSETQRNKGNFPGRFSGRQFSNSRSEMNVSTLELGDSALYLCASSLGQGANIQYFGAGTRLSVL.